The subject of this entry is one T cell receptor (beta chain). The source of the sample is a study of blood T cell repertoires in COVID-19. Here immunoSEQ multiplex PCR was the method, and the copy in TCRdb shows in-frame clones only, minus some. The sample lists approximately 110,000 clones; approximately 76% were seen once. The length of the CDR3 is 14 residues. CDR1 is ENHRY, CDR2 SYGVKD, per germline. The trim removed 6 bases at V and 2 bases at J, leaving 4 bases unmatched. The V and J genes are TRBV10-3 and TRBJ1-1; 9 positions agree with TRBD1. The sample comprised peripheral blood. The clonotype comes from a woman aged 70 to 79 with acute or convalescent COVID-19. DNA for the CDR3: TGTGCCATCAGGGGGACAGGGTCAAACACTGAAGCTTTCTTT. Protein product: CAIRGTGSNTEAFF.